The entry that follows covers one T cell receptor beta chain sequence. The table came from immunoSEQ multiplex PCR; TCRdb's copy has only in-frame clones and leaves some out. The data contain 100,000 to 150,000 clones, roughly 90% of them singletons. CDR1 SGDLS and CDR2 YYNGEE come from the germline V gene. V lost 2 bases and J lost 6, with 9 bases in between. The CDR3 contains 13 residues. The data belong to a study of control samples from healthy donors and cancer patients. The chain carries TRBV9 and TRBJ1-5, with D unresolved. This TCR derives from a man aged 50-59 years in good health. The sample comprised blood. The CDR3, as DNA: TGTGCCAGCAGCGTGGGAGGGCTTCAGCCCCAGCATTTT. Translation gives CASSVGGLQPQHF.